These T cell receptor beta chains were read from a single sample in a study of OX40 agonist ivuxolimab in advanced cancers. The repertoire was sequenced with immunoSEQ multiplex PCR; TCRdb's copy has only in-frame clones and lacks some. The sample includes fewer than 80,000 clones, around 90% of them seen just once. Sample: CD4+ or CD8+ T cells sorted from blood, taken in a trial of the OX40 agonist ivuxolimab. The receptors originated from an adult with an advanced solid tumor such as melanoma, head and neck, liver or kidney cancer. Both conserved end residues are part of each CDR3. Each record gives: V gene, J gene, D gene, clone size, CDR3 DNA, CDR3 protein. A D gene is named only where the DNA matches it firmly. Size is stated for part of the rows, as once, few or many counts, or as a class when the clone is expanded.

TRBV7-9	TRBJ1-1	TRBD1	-	TGTGCCAGCAGCCTTGGGACAGGAGGTACGAACACTGAAGCTTTCTTT	CASSLGTGGTNTEAFF
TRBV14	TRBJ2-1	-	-	TGTGCCAGCAGCCCAGGTTTAGGGTGGAGGGAGCAGTTCTTC	CASSPGLGWREQFF
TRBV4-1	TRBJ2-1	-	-	TGCGCCAGCAGCCAAACGAACGGACCCTCGTGGGATGAGCAGTTCTTC	CASSQTNGPSWDEQFF
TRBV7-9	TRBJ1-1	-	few	TGTGCCAGCAGCTTAGGGCAGGTGAACACTGAAGCTTTCTTT	CASSLGQVNTEAFF
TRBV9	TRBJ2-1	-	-	TGTGCCAGCAGCGTAGACGGAGCCGAGGGGGAGCAGTTCTTC	CASSVDGAEGEQFF
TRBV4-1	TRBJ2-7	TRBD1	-	TGCGCCAGCAGCCCCACAGGGGCCTACGAGCAGTACTTC	CASSPTGAYEQYF
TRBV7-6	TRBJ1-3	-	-	TGTGCCAGCAGCTTAGCGGCAGGCTCTGGAAACACCATATATTTT	CASSLAAGSGNTIYF
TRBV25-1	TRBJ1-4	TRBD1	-	TGTGCCAGCAGTGGGACAGGGGGCAGGGAAAAACTGTTTTTT	CASSGTGGREKLFF
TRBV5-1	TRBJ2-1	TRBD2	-	TGCGCCAGCAGCTTGGCCGGTGTTGGCGGGAGGGTTGAGCAGTTCTTC	CASSLAGVGGRVEQFF
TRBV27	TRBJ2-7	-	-	TGTGCCAGCAGTTTATCCGGAGATCCCTCCTACGAGCAGTACTTC	CASSLSGDPSYEQYF
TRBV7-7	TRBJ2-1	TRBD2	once	TGTGCTAGCAGCTTGGGACTAGCGGGAGGAGAGCAGTTCTTC	CASSLGLAGGEQFF
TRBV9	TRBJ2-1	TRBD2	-	TGTGCCAGCAGCCCCTCCGGGACTAGTTTAGGCGATGAGCAGTTCTTC	CASSPSGTSLGDEQFF
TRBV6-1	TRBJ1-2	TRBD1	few	TGTGCCAGCACCCCGGGGACAGGGAACTATGGCTACACCTTC	CASTPGTGNYGYTF
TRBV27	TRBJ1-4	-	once	TGTGCCAGCAGCCTGACAGGAGCAACTAATGAAAAACTGTTTTTT	CASSLTGATNEKLFF
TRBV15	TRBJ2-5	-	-	TGTGCCACCAGCAGTTCAGCAGGGTCGCAAGAGACCCAGTACTTC	CATSSSAGSQETQYF
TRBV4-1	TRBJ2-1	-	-	TGCGCCAGCAGCCAAGAGAACCTCGATAGTGAGCAGTTCTTC	CASSQENLDSEQFF
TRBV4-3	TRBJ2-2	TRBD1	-	TGCGCCAGCAGCCAGATCCTCGAGGGGACAGGGTACACCGGGGAGCTGTTTTTT	CASSQILEGTGYTGELFF
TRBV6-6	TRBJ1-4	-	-	TGTGCCAGCAGTTTACAGCGTAATGAAAAACTGTTTTTT	CASSLQRNEKLFF
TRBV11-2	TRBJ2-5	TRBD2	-	TGTGCCAGCAGCCCCCCTAGCGGGCAAGAGACCCAGTACTTC	CASSPPSGQETQYF
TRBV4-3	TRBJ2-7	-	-	TGCGCCAGCAGCCAAGGAGAGTTTGGCGAGCAGTACTTC	CASSQGEFGEQYF
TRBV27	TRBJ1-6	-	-	TGTGCCAGCAGTTTCGGCCCAGCGAATTCACCCCTCCACTTT	CASSFGPANSPLHF
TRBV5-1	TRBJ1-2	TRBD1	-	TGCGCCAGCAGTCTTGCCTCCGGGACAGCATATGGCTACACCTTC	CASSLASGTAYGYTF
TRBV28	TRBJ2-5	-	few	TGTGCCAGCAGTTTTGCGGAGACCCAGTACTTC	CASSFAETQYF
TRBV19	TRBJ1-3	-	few	TGTGCCAGTAGTTATGGCCCTGGAAACACCATATATTTT	CASSYGPGNTIYF
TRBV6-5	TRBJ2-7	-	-	TGTGCCAGCAATACAGTCTCCTACGAGCAGTACTTC	CASNTVSYEQYF
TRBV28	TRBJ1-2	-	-	TGTGCCAGCAGTTTAGGAAAGGCACGGGCTGGCTACACCTTC	CASSLGKARAGYTF
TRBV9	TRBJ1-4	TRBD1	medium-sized	TGTGCCAGCAGCGCGACGACAGGGGCATTTGAAAAACTGTTTTTT	CASSATTGAFEKLFF
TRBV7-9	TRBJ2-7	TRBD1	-	TGTGCCAGCAGCTTAGGAGACAGGGGCCACGAGCAGTACTTC	CASSLGDRGHEQYF
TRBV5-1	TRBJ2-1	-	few	TGCGCCAGCAGCCTAATGCGGGGATCCTACAATGAGCAGTTCTTC	CASSLMRGSYNEQFF
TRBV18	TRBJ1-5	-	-	TGTGCCAGCTCACCAGAGTACGAAGATAGCAATCAGCCCCAGCATTTT	CASSPEYEDSNQPQHF
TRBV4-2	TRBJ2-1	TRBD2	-	TGTGCCAGCAGCTCTCCGGGACTAGCTCCCGAGCAGTTCTTC	CASSSPGLAPEQFF
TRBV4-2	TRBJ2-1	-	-	TGTGCCAGCAGCCTAATGGCGGGGGAGCAGTTCTTC	CASSLMAGEQFF
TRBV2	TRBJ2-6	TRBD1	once	TGTGCCAGCTTCCGGGACAGGCGCTCTGGGGCCAACGTCCTGACTTTC	CASFRDRRSGANVLTF
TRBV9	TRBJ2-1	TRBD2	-	TGTGCCAGCAGAGACACTAGCGGGCTCTACAATGAGCAGTTCTTC	CASRDTSGLYNEQFF
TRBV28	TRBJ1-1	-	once	TGTGCCAGCCAGGGGTGGCAGGACTCTGAAGCTTTCTTT	CASQGWQDSEAFF
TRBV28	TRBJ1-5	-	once	TGTGCCACGCAGGGACGCAATCAGCCCCAGCATTTT	CATQGRNQPQHF
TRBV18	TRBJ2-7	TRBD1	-	TGTGCCAGCTCATCACCGGGACAGGGACTGCTCGAGCAGTACTTC	CASSSPGQGLLEQYF
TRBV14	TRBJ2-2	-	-	TGTGCCACGGGCTCAGATGATACCGGGGAGCTGTTTTTT	CATGSDDTGELFF
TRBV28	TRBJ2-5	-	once	TGTGCCAGCAGTTTACAAGCGGTTGACACCCAAGAGACCCAGTACTTC	CASSLQAVDTQETQYF
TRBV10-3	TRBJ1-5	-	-	TGTGCCATCAGTGAGTCATTGGTTTCTCAGCCCCAGCATTTT	CAISESLVSQPQHF
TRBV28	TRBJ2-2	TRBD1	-	TGTGCCAGCAGTTGGATACAGGGGACCACCGGGGAGCTGTTTTTT	CASSWIQGTTGELFF
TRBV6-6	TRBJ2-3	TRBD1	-	TGTGCCAGCAGTTACCCGACAGGGGAAGTAGATACGCAGTATTTT	CASSYPTGEVDTQYF